Described below is a single TCR beta chain sequence and its context. This sample was taken from a study of identifying expanded T cells in peripheral blood. CDR1 MGHRA and CDR2 YSYEKL come from the germline V gene. Trimming took 0 bases from V and 8 from J; bases not matched to a gene: 13. This CDR3 is built from 19 residues. Data came from immunoSEQ multiplex PCR; TCRdb stores just in-frame clones and leaves some out. This sample has approximately 57,000 clones; around nine tenths occur once, and the top ten carry around 3.5%. This sequence originates from a person aged 18 to 75 in good health. The sample taken for sequencing was blood. The chain is built from TRBV4-1 and TRBJ2-1, with TRBD2 matching over 13 bases. The chain's CDR3 is CASSQDQLAGGHLRDEQFF. DNA for the CDR3: TGCGCCAGCAGCCAAGATCAACTAGCGGGGGGGCATCTCCGTGATGAGCAGTTCTTC.